What follows are 20 T cell receptor beta chains derived from one specimen sequenced in a study of molecular identifiers for immune sequencing clone quantification. Via MiXCR, TCRdb re-called the PCR reads, giving one row per CDR3 protein. The sample holds 85,000 to 95,000 distinct CDR3 sequences, 15% to 20% seen once. Source material: naive CD8+ T cells from blood, with Jurkat cell RNA spiked in. Subset here: FACS-sorted CD8+CD4-CCR7+CD45RA+ naive T cells. All receptors derive from a human donor in good health. Some libraries in this study had Jurkat cell RNA spiked in.

This clonotype was found many times. J is TRBJ2-7 and V is TRBV28; the D is unclear. Looked up from germline, CDR1 is MDHEN and CDR2 is SYDVKM. The CDR3 runs to 13 residues. The V gene lost 3 bases and the J gene lost 3 bases, with 9 bases spanning the gap. The CDR3 loop is CASSFENGYEQYF. The CDR3 bases are TGTGCCAGCAGTTTTGAGAACGGCTACGAGCAGTACTTC.

This clonotype was detected many times. This chain joins TRBV7-9 and TRBJ1-1, with TRBD1 identical over 7 bases. The ends lost 1 base at V and 4 bases at J; junction bases unmatched: 9. The CDR3 has 16 amino acids. CDR1 and CDR2 (germline): SEHNR, FQNEAQ (reference sequence). This CDR3 is CASSLVKTGTGTEAFF. CDR3 in DNA: TGTGCCAGCAGCTTAGTTAAGACAGGGACCGGCACTGAAGCTTTCTTT.

This clonotype has at least ten counts. The CDR3 reads CASSPQLGGGYEQYF. CDR3 nucleotide sequence: TGTGCCAGCAGCCCCCAGTTGGGGGGCGGGTACGAGCAGTACTTC. The chain joins TRBV7-2 to TRBJ2-7; the D call may be TRBD1 or TRBD2 (6 bases each). V lost 5 bases and J lost 4, with 18 bases in between. From germline, CDR1 is SGHTA and CDR2 FQGNSA. The CDR3 has 15 residues. Supplemented by reference TRBV7-2 and TRBJ2-7, the full variable domain reads GAGVSQSPSNKVTEKGKDVELRCDPISGHTALYWYRQSLGQGLEFLIYFQGNSAPDKSGLPSDRFSAERTGGSVSTLTIQRTQQEDSAVYLCASSPQLGGGYEQYFGPGTRLTVT.

This clonotype came up many times. The J gene is TRBJ1-1, the V gene TRBV20-1; D remains unclear. The CDR3 is 14 amino acids. The germline V gene has CDR1 DFQATT and CDR2 SNEGSKA (reference sequence). Trimming took off 1 base at V and 3 bases at J, with 12 bases between the two ends. In DNA form, the CDR3 reads TGCAGTGCTAGAGGTTCTAAGGGATACACTGAAGCTTTCTTT. Translation: CSARGSKGYTEAFF.

In this sample, this clonotype turned up many times. The V call is TRBV2, the J call TRBJ2-3; possibly TRBD2 for D (5 bases). Germline CDR1 SNHLY, CDR2 FYNNEI. V dropped 10 bases and J dropped 5 bases, with 7 bases sitting between them. The CDR3 is 10 amino acids. The CDR3 region has the DNA TGTGCCAACGGAGGAGATACGCAGTATTTT. The encoded protein is CANGGDTQYF.

This clonotype appeared once. Since a much larger clone is just one base distant, this may be a read error. V is TRBV2 and J is TRBJ1-5; 12 bases fit TRBD1. This CDR3 contains 18 residues. CDR1 and CDR2 (germline): SNHLY, FYNNEI. This CDR3 is CASSEIGTGGYSNQPRHF. The CDR3 region has the DNA TGTGCCAGCAGTGAAATCGGGACAGGGGGCTATAGCAATCAGCCCCGGCATTTT.

In this sample, this clonotype turned up many times. This chain links TRBV19 with TRBJ1-6, with 7 nucleotides matching TRBD1. The length of the CDR3 is 16 residues. The germline V gene has CDR1 LNHDA and CDR2 SQIVND (reference sequence). With V trimmed by 1 base and J by 8 bases, 8 bases remained unmatched. The DNA for the CDR3 is TGTGCCAGTAGTATAGGTCGCAGGGGGTGGCATTCACCCCTCCACTTT. Its translation: CASSIGRRGWHSPLHF.

At least ten counts were recorded for this clonotype. V usage is TRBV19 and J usage is TRBJ1-4, with a weak D call TRBD1 (6 bases). V was cut by 0 bases and J by 4 bases, with 12 bases left in between. The germline V gene encodes CDR1 LNHDA and CDR2 SQIVND (reference sequence). The CDR3 loop spans 16 amino acids. The CDR3 region is CASSIDWTEDNEKLFF. Here the CDR3 DNA reads TGTGCCAGTAGTATAGATTGGACAGAAGATAATGAAAAACTGTTTTTT.

At least ten counts were recorded for this clonotype. The V call is TRBV7-8, the J call TRBJ2-4; 9 bases align to TRBD1. This CDR3 has 15 residues. J lost 6 bases, V lost 5 bases, and 8 bases had no gene match. Per the germline V gene, CDR1 is SGHVS and CDR2 is FQNEAQ. This CDR3 reads CASSPQGTGSNIQYF. In nucleotides, the CDR3 is TGTGCCAGCAGCCCACAGGGGACAGGGTCAAACATTCAGTACTTC.

This clonotype was seen many times. This chain uses TRBV6-6 with TRBJ1-1; possibly TRBD1 for D (5 bases). Germline V gene lookup returns CDR1 MNHNY and CDR2 SVGAGI (reference sequence). This CDR3 has 14 amino acids. The V end was cut by 2 bases, the J end by 0 bases, with 7 bases between. CDR3 DNA sequence: TGTGCCAGCAGTTACGCAGGGTTGAACACTGAAGCTTTCTTT. Its protein product is CASSYAGLNTEAFF.

Concerning this clonotype itself: Just one base apart from a much larger clone, this may be a read error. This sequence joins TRBV6-5 and TRBJ2-3; TRBD2 agrees at 8 bases. Unmatched junction bases numbered 5, after V lost 2 bases and J lost 4 bases. Germline V gene lookup returns CDR1 MNHEY and CDR2 SVGAGI. The CDR3 is 15 residues long. The CDR3 DNA reads TGTGCCAGCAGTTACCCGGGAGGGCGTCCAGATACGCAGTATTTT. This gives the protein CASSYPGGRPDTQYF.

This clonotype was seen more than once but under ten times. This rearrangement joins TRBV7-6 to TRBJ2-7, with 8 bases that match TRBD1. CDR3 size: 15 residues. The germline V gene has CDR1 SGHVS and CDR2 FNYEAQ. V trimming: 5 bases; J trimming: 1 base; junction bases outside the gene matches: 7. The CDR3 DNA is TGTGCCAGCAGCAAGACAGGGGATCAGTCCTACGAGCAGTACTTC. Translation gives CASSKTGDQSYEQYF.

This clonotype came up many times. This chain joins TRBV24-1 and TRBJ2-1, with D perhaps TRBD2 (6 bases). V lost 9 bases and J lost 8, with 10 bases in between. The CDR3 totals 11 residues. The germline V gene has CDR1 KGHDR and CDR2 SFDVKD. DNA of the CDR3: TGTGCCACCGGGGAGCGGGATGAGCAGTTCTTC. Amino acid sequence: CATGERDEQFF.

As to this clonotype: One base away lies a much larger clone, so this may be a sequencing read error. The chain employs TRBV27 and TRBJ2-1; 9 positions agree with TRBD2. This CDR3 is built from 14 residues. Germline CDR1 reads MNHEY; CDR2 reads SMNVEV (reference sequence). The trim removed 5 bases at V and 7 bases at J, leaving 6 bases unmatched. The CDR3: CASSAGTSTNEQFF. CDR3 sequence (DNA): TGTGCCAGCAGTGCCGGGACTAGCACTAATGAGCAGTTCTTC.

This clonotype appeared many times. The chain is built from TRBV7-9 and TRBJ2-2; tentative D call: TRBD1 (6 bases). Per germline, CDR1 SEHNR and CDR2 FQNEAQ (reference sequence). The CDR3 sequence is 17 residues long. Between the trimmed V and J ends, which lost 5 bases and 1 base, there was a span of 17 bases. DNA for the CDR3: TGTGCCAGCAGCCAGAGGTCCGGCAGGGGGAACACCGGGGAGCTGTTTTTT. Amino acids: CASSQRSGRGNTGELFF.

This clonotype was recorded many times. The chain has TRBV2 and TRBJ2-3, with TRBD2 identical over 13 bases. The CDR3 extends over 19 amino acids. Unmatched junction bases numbered 14, after V lost 6 bases and J lost 2 bases. Germline CDR1 reads SNHLY; CDR2 reads FYNNEI. In DNA, the CDR3 is TGTGCCAGCAGCGAATACCCTCATGGACTAGCGGGAGACACAGATACGCAGTATTTT. Translated: CASSEYPHGLAGDTDTQYF.

Ten or more counts support this clonotype. The genes are TRBV3-1 and TRBJ2-2, with 9 bases that match TRBD2. Germline CDR1 and CDR2: LGHDT and YNNKEL (reference sequence). The CDR3 is made up of 18 amino acids. V shed 1 base and J 7 bases; nucleotides not matched to a gene: 13. DNA for the CDR3: TGTGCCAGCAGCCAAGGGGCCCCGGGACTAGCCTATGGCGGGGAGCTGTTTTTT. Its protein product is CASSQGAPGLAYGGELFF.

There are many counts of this clonotype. At one end, the junction sequence differs from germline, possibly due to a read error. The V call is TRBV6-5, the J call TRBJ2-4; weak D call: TRBD1 (5 bases). CDR1 is MNHEY and CDR2 is SVGAGI in the germline V gene. The CDR3 is 15 amino acids. Here the CDR3 DNA reads TGTGCCAGCACGGACATATCGCGAGCCAAAACCATTCAGTACTTC. Protein sequence: CASTDISRAKTIQYF.

About this clonotype: A much larger clone lies a single base off, so this may be a read error. CDR3 sequence reads: CASSSSMNEQSF. The CDR3 nucleotides are TGTGCCAGCAGCTCCTCGATGAATGAGCAGTCCTTC. This chain joins TRBV7-6 and TRBJ2-1; D gene unclear. The germline gives CDR1 SGHVS, CDR2 FNYEAQ. The CDR3 is 12 residues long.

In this sample, this clonotype turned up many times. The chain has TRBV12-3 or TRBV12-4 and TRBJ1-1; the D is unclear. This CDR3 is built from 14 residues. V was trimmed by 5 bases and J by 5 bases, leaving 15 bases between them. The CDR3 is CASSKGLRKTEAFF. The DNA for the CDR3 is TGTGCCAGCAGTAAAGGACTCAGGAAAACTGAAGCTTTCTTT.